The 10 T cell receptor beta chains listed next were all sequenced from one sample in a study of T cell clonality in common variable immunodeficiency. The method was immunoSEQ multiplex PCR; TCRdb's version includes in-frame clones alone and lacks a portion of them. The profile covers 55,000 to 65,000 clones, none occurring a single time. Material: peripheral blood mononuclear cells. Every receptor here comes from a person aged 18 to 75 in good health.

This clone was seen many times. The observed sequence ends 3 residues before the CDR3 terminus, with the missing tail filled in from the germline J gene. The rearrangement uses TRBV6-1 and TRBJ2-7, with D maybe TRBD1 (7 bases). Trimming pared 3 bases from V and 2 bases from J, leaving 11 bases between. Germline V lookup: CDR1 MNHNS, CDR2 SASEGT. This CDR3 is 14 amino acids long. Incomplete CDR3 DNA: TGTGCCAGCAGTGAGCGGGACAGCCCCTACGAG. It codes for CASSERDSPYE. The entire CDR3 protein reads CASSERDSPYEQYF.

This clone appeared many times. The read ends 3 residues before the CDR3 terminus; that terminus is restored from the germline J gene. The chain has TRBV19 and TRBJ2-7, with 7 bases matching TRBD2. The CDR3 spans 15 residues. After removal of 1 base from V and 4 bases from J, the junction contained 7 bases not matched to a gene. Germline loops: CDR1 LNHDA, CDR2 SQIVND (reference sequence). CDR3 DNA (partial): TGTGCCAGTAGTATAGGGGCGGGAGTTGCATACGAG. Translating gives CASSIGAGVAYE. The CDR3 in full is CASSIGAGVAYEQYF.

This clone was observed at least ten times. The CDR3 is cut off 3 residues early in the read; its end comes from the germline J gene. This chain joins TRBV7-8 and TRBJ2-3; D is unclear. CDR3 length equals 11 residues. V was cut by 8 bases and J by 3 bases, with 6 bases left in between. Germline V lookup: CDR1 SGHVS, CDR2 FQNEAQ. CDR3 bases read: TGTGCCAGCGGCCCAACAGATACG. Amino acids: CASGPTDT. The full CDR3 reads CASGPTDTQYF.

This clone showed up many times. The read ends 3 residues before the CDR3 terminus; that terminus is restored from the germline J gene. The chain has TRBV7-2 and TRBJ1-5; D not certain. This CDR3 has 15 amino acids. Germline V CDR1 and CDR2: SGHTA, FQGNSA. Trimming removed 5 bases from V and 5 bases from J, with 16 bases in between. This chain's CDR3 is CASSLTAAVYQPQHF. The covered CDR3 bases are TGTGCCAGCAGCCTCACCGCGGCAGTCTATCAGCCC.

This clone was detected ten times or more. Read coverage stops 3 residues before the CDR3 terminus; the germline J gene supplies the remainder. V usage is TRBV28 and J usage is TRBJ2-1; D is unresolved. Trimming pared 1 base from V and 8 bases from J, leaving 9 bases between. The CDR3 length is 13 residues. The germline V gene has CDR1 MDHEN and CDR2 SYDVKM. This chain's CDR3 is CASSLSLLHEQFF. The DNA read from the CDR3 is TGTGCCAGCAGTTTATCCCTCCTCCATGAG.

The table lists this clone with many counts. The CDR3 goes on 3 residues after the read ends, and that part is filled in from the germline J gene. This rearrangement joins TRBV10-3 to TRBJ1-2, with a weak D call TRBD1 (6 bases). This CDR3 spans 14 amino acids. Germline V lookup: CDR1 ENHRY, CDR2 SYGVKD. Trimming removed 6 bases at V and 4 bases at J, with 15 bases between. The sequenced part of the CDR3 DNA is TGTGCCATCAGAAACAGGGACGAAGGCTATGGC. It translates to CAIRNRDEGYG. In full, the CDR3 is CAIRNRDEGYGYTF.

This clone was seen repeatedly, ten times or more. The observed sequence ends 3 residues before the CDR3 terminus, with the missing tail filled in from the germline J gene. The rearrangement uses TRBV19 and TRBJ1-5; D possibly corresponds to TRBD1 (6 bases). CDR3 length: 15 amino acids. CDR1 is LNHDA and CDR2 is SQIVND in the germline V gene (reference sequence). The V and J ends lost 6 bases and 1 base respectively, with 13 bases between them. Incomplete CDR3 DNA: TGTGCCAGTAGACCACAGGGATTGAGCAATCAGCCC. This codes for CASRPQGLSNQP. In full, the CDR3 reads CASRPQGLSNQPQHF.

This clone has a count of ten or more. The DNA ends 3 residues before the CDR3 does, and the rest of the CDR3 is filled in from the germline J gene. The V gene is TRBV20-1, the J gene TRBJ2-4; TRBD2 matches 12 bases. The CDR3 runs to 16 residues. V shed 1 base, J shed 5 bases, and the junction held 6 bases outside the gene matches. Germline loops: CDR1 DFQATT, CDR2 SNEGSKA (reference sequence). The sequenced part of the CDR3 DNA is TGCAGTGCTAGAGTACTAGCGGGAGGTTTTGAAAACATT. Residues: CSARVLAGGFENI. The full CDR3 protein reads CSARVLAGGFENIQYF.

This clone showed up many times. The missing CDR3 end, 3 residues past where the read stops, is filled in from the germline J gene. The genes are TRBV10-3 and TRBJ2-7; D ambiguous. The CDR3 is 16 residues long. Germline V gene lookup returns CDR1 ENHRY and CDR2 SYGVKD. V lost 3 bases and J lost 0, with 15 bases in between. The CDR3 loop is CAISDPSSLSSYEQYF. The DNA read from the CDR3 is TGTGCCATCAGTGACCCAAGTAGCCTGAGCTCCTACGAG.

This clone was seen repeatedly, ten times or more. The CDR3 loop reads CASSLAAGGREKLFF. Incomplete CDR3 DNA: TGTGCCAGCAGCTTAGCGGCAGGGGGCCGTGAAAAA. The J gene is TRBJ1-4, the V gene TRBV7-6; 8 bases align to TRBD1. Read coverage stops 3 residues before the CDR3 terminus; the germline J gene supplies the remainder. The CDR3 totals 15 residues. Germline V gene data show CDR1 as SGHVS and CDR2 as FNYEAQ. V dropped 0 bases and J dropped 7; count of bases not matched to a gene: 4.